This T cell receptor beta chain was profiled in a study of beta chain features in type 1 diabetes (dated by TCRdb to 2016 to 2018). For context, the study as a whole: Mean age, gender distribution, total cell number and subset yield did not differ between patients and healthy donors. A total of some 100,000,000 sorted cells were examined across all samples, and the number of cells per subset was strongly correlated with RNA yield. In the study, TCRB repertoires of sorted circulating CD4+ T cell subsets from recently diagnosed type 1 diabetes patients were compared with those of matched healthy donors. Whereas all 28 donors provided naive and central memory subsets, regulatory and stem cell-like memory subsets were isolated from just 8 patients and about 8 healthy donors. Results and caveats for the whole study, not just this receptor: In all four CD4+ subsets, TCRB CDR3 length was moderately but significantly shorter in type 1 diabetes patients. Only small numbers of individuals were included in the HLA sub-analyses, which left unresolved whether HLA type had any influence on TCRB rearrangement. At VDJ recombination sites, type 1 diabetes patients had fewer insertions and more deleted nucleotides, which implies abnormalities in thymic rearrangement. PCR might favor shorter templates, but patient and control samples were amplified and corrected together, so any skew would affect both groups equally. Naive, central memory and regulatory TCRB repertoires appeared more similar among patients than among healthy donors. Because cDNA was sequenced instead of genomic DNA, highly expressing activated cells could be over-represented, though the groups showed no difference in activation or CD3 levels.

This clone was picked up a small number of times. Its antigen is unknown. No base-level quality is on record; no much larger clone is a single base apart. Each donor gave one peripheral blood draw, averaging about 100 mL, which was collected into heparinised tubes. A BD FACSAria II was used to sort naive, central memory, regulatory and stem cell-like memory CD4+ T cells with a panel that included CD45RO, CCR7, CD25, CD127, CD95 and CD27. All sorted populations exceeded 95% purity. PBMCs were isolated immediately by Lymphoprep density gradient centrifugation and stained directly without culture. So that batch effects would be minimized, each experiment stained and sorted samples in pairs, pairing one healthy donor with one patient. The entire isolated RNA was reverse transcribed using the High Capacity cDNA Reverse Transcription Kit, and thus expressed TCRB transcripts were sequenced. Deep immunoSEQ sequencing was performed on naive, central memory and regulatory T cell samples, with an average of roughly 3.6 million total reads per sample. Sorted cells were lysed in RLT buffer and RNA was extracted with DNase-treated RNeasy Micro or Mini kits, depending on cell number. Each cell subset was processed on its own to prevent cross-contamination, while patient and healthy donor samples were processed together. TCRB sequences were amplified from cDNA with the immunoSEQ multiplex PCR, producing 87-bp fragments spanning the CDR3 region. The amplicons were sequenced using the Illumina HiSeq platform. The authors processed their data as follows. PCR bias was corrected computationally using synthetic template baselines, and reads within Hamming distance 2 were collapsed, with unmergeable singletons discarded. Reads were aligned against IMGT to assign V, D and J genes, CDR3 length and insertions or deletions at six rearrangement sites. Clonotype counts were normalized to sorted cell number within each subset before computing true diversity and Gini coefficients with the tcR R package. The overlap coefficient, calculated on TCRB nucleotide sequences, was used to measure repertoire sharing. Out-of-frame TCRB sequences from naive cells were analyzed as a proxy for the pre-selection repertoire. TCRdb provides this immuneACCESS table in a form limited to in-frame rearrangements. Some clones are lacking; in checked studies, under half of them reflect an unresolved V gene, and why the rest are absent is not known. The V and J calls and clone size are taken from that table; D and trimming were inferred from the DNA. The sample data list a few hundred thousand clones, and 14% of these were observed just once. The top ten clonotypes cover about 0.017% of the sample.

The sample consisted of naive CD4+ T cells from blood. The cell subset or site label here, explained by the study, means: true naive CD4+ T cells. This receptor was obtained from a man aged 25-45 years with type 1 diabetes.

The nucleotide sequence is given as TGTGCCAGCAGCCGGCTACAGGGGGCGAGCCACGAGCAGTACTTC. It translates to CASSRLQGASHEQYF. The receptor chain draws on TRBV14 and TRBJ2-7, with 9 bases in between that match TRBD1. From the cysteine through the phenylalanine, the CDR3 covers 15 amino acids. Just CDR3 DNA is preserved here, 45 bases in frame from base 1. The CDR1 and CDR2 encoded by the germline V gene are SGHDN and FVKESK. V is cut back by 4 bases and J by 5 bases, with 9 bases in the junction unmatched.